The clone carrying this T cell receptor (beta chain) has ten or more counts. Its specificity is unknown. This entry belongs to a study of CD8 T cells in ankylosing spondylitis. General study results and limits: A CD8+ phenotype characterized the disease-linked clones, which were relatively rare in peripheral blood. Significantly higher representation of disease-linked clones was reported for matched ankylosing spondylitis synovial fluid.

Each CDR3 protein gets one entry after TCRdb re-called the 5' RACE reads with MiXCR. In the table there are tens of thousands of distinct CDR3 sequences, 8% to 13% of which are singletons. Germline CDR1 and CDR2: LGHNA and YNFKEQ. The V end was cut by 4 bases, the J end by 0 bases, with 9 bases between. The CDR3 is 14 residues long. The TCR originated in a male donor with ankylosing spondylitis or in good health (not recorded which). The sample comprised blood, either unsorted or a sorted T cell fraction (not recorded which). The rearrangement uses TRBV4-2 and TRBJ2-5; D is ambiguous. The CDR3 DNA reads TGTGCCAGCAGCCGGCAGGCAAACCAAGAGACCCAGTACTTC. Its translation: CASSRQANQETQYF.